The clone carrying this T cell receptor beta chain appeared many times. The record originates from a study of T cells after yellow fever vaccination. V lost 2 bases, J lost 2 bases, and 10 bases lay in between. Germline CDR1 SGHTA, CDR2 FQGNSA. This CDR3 comprises 14 residues. TCRdb used MiXCR to reprocess the 5' RACE reads, holding one entry per CDR3 protein. The sample yields roughly 150,000 distinct CDR3 sequences, under 7% seen once. Sequences were derived from CD4+ T cells sorted from PBMCs, sampled 10 days after the yellow fever booster vaccination. This TCR was recovered from a young man who received the YFV17D yellow fever vaccine. The chain is built from TRBV7-2 and TRBJ2-7; D perhaps matches TRBD1 (5 bases). The CDR3: CASSLFPTAYEQYF. The DNA for the CDR3 is TGTGCCAGCAGCTTATTTCCGACAGCCTACGAGCAGTACTTC.